Listed here are 13 T cell receptor beta chains from one sample, sequenced in a study of human T cells and chemical hapten exposure. TCRdb fed the 5' RACE reads into MiXCR, producing one record per CDR3 protein. The data hold over 95,000 distinct CDR3 sequences, with approximately 20% observed a single time. The authors' total RNA extraction used unfractionated whole blood. Receptors were obtained from a human donor in good health.

This clonotype was detected a few times. The chain has TRBV20-1 and TRBJ1-5, with 9 bases lining up with TRBD1. CDR3 length: 14 residues. With 3 bases clipped from V and 4 bases from J, the junction kept 4 bases outside the gene matches. Germline lookup yields CDR1 DFQATT and CDR2 SNEGSKA (reference sequence). CDR3 sequence reads: CSASAGTGNQPQHF. The CDR3 coding sequence is TGCAGTGCTAGCGCCGGGACAGGGAATCAGCCCCAGCATTTT.

The chain employs TRBV5-1 and TRBJ2-3, with 8 bases aligning to TRBD2. V lost 0 bases and J lost 4; bases outside the gene matches: 4. The CDR3 extends over 15 amino acids. Germline V CDR1 and CDR2: SGHRS, YFSETQ. The CDR3 reads CASSLALAGPDTQYF. For the CDR3, the DNA is TGCGCCAGCAGCTTGGCGTTAGCGGGACCAGATACGCAGTATTTT.

The chain combines TRBV6-5 with TRBJ1-3; TRBD1 is a possible D gene (5 bases). Looked up from germline, CDR1 is MNHEY and CDR2 is SVGAGI. Deletions cut 9 bases from V and 7 bases from J, with 16 bases between. The CDR3 is 13 residues long. CDR3 sequence (DNA): TGTGCCAGGGGGGACCCTAAGGGGAACACCATATATTTT. Translation gives CARGDPKGNTIYF.

This clonotype has a handful of counts. The rearrangement uses TRBV19 and TRBJ2-1, with 8 bases lining up with TRBD2. The V gene end was trimmed by 7 bases and the J gene end by 9 bases; junction bases not matched to a gene: 8. Per germline, CDR1 LNHDA and CDR2 SQIVND (reference sequence). This CDR3 comprises 13 residues. CDR3 sequence (DNA): TGTGCCAGTACAGGCGGGAGGATCGGTGAGCAGTTCTTC. It yields the protein CASTGGRIGEQFF.

This clonotype appeared a few times. The rearrangement uses TRBV6-2 or TRBV6-3 and TRBJ1-5; D is unclear. Germline CDR1 MNHEY, CDR2 SVGEGT. There are 12 residues in the CDR3. With 5 bases removed from V and 5 bases from J, the gap between germline ends came to 7 bases. Here the CDR3 reads CASSPYYQPQHF. The CDR3 bases are TGTGCCAGCAGTCCGTACTATCAGCCCCAGCATTTT.

The rearrangement uses TRBV28 and TRBJ1-4; D is uncertain. The CDR3 loop spans 12 amino acids. Germline V gives CDR1 MDHEN, CDR2 SYDVKM. Trimming pared 2 bases from V and 8 bases from J, leaving 6 bases between. CDR3: CASSLPGEKLFF. DNA for the CDR3: TGTGCCAGCAGTTTACCGGGAGAAAAACTGTTTTTT.

The J gene is TRBJ2-7, the V gene TRBV6-1, with D tentatively TRBD1 or TRBD2 (6 bases each). CDR1 is MNHNS, CDR2 SASEGT, per germline. Trimming removed 0 bases at V and 5 bases at J, with 14 bases between. CDR3 length: 15 residues. The DNA for the CDR3 is TGTGCCAGCAGTGAAGCGCAACAGGGAGGCCACGAGCAGTACTTC. Encoded protein: CASSEAQQGGHEQYF.

A few counts support this clonotype. The chain joins TRBV12-3 or TRBV12-4 to TRBJ2-7, with 11 bases lining up with TRBD2. Trimming removed 6 bases from V and 3 bases from J; junction bases left unmatched: 7. The CDR3 spans 15 residues. CDR3 nucleotides: TGTGCCAGCAGCCCTAGCGGGGGGCGTTACTACGAGCAGTACTTC. Translated: CASSPSGGRYYEQYF.

This clonotype has just a few counts. The chain uses TRBV7-3 and TRBJ2-5; D is unclear. This CDR3 region has 15 residues. The germline CDR1 and CDR2 sequences are SGHTA and FQGTGA. The V and J ends lost 5 bases and 7 bases respectively, with 20 bases between them. For the CDR3, the DNA is TGTGCCAGCAGCCTAAATCCCCAGCCTAGGGCGACCCAGTACTTC. Translated: CASSLNPQPRATQYF.

This clonotype was counted between two and nine times. The chain carries TRBV20-1 and TRBJ1-1; 8 nucleotides align to TRBD1. In germline, CDR1 is DFQATT, CDR2 SNEGSKA (reference sequence). The CDR3 totals 14 residues. J was trimmed by 2 bases and V by 1 base; bases with no gene match: 3. CDR3 nucleotide sequence: TGCAGTGCTAGAGGGGACAGGAGTAACACTGAAGCTTTCTTT. It encodes CSARGDRSNTEAFF.

This clonotype was picked up many times. The chain carries TRBV11-2 and TRBJ2-5; maybe TRBD2 (6 bases). The CDR3 is made up of 16 amino acids. CDR1 and CDR2 from the germline V gene are SGHAT and FQNNGV. V was clipped by 1 base and J by 1 base, with 13 bases between them. CDR3 sequence: CASSLGAGRIQETQYF. In DNA, the CDR3 is TGTGCCAGCAGCTTAGGTGCGGGAAGAATCCAAGAGACCCAGTACTTC.

In this sample, this clonotype turned up many times. The gene calls are TRBV3-1 and TRBJ2-1, with D possibly being TRBD1 (5 bases). The V and J ends lost 1 base and 7 bases respectively, with 8 bases between them. The CDR3 is 13 amino acids. The V gene's germline CDR1 is LGHDT and CDR2 YNNKEL (reference sequence). The CDR3 spells CASSQVRGNEQFF. In DNA, the CDR3 is TGTGCCAGCAGCCAAGTTAGGGGTAATGAGCAGTTCTTC.

This rearrangement joins TRBV7-8 to TRBJ1-1; D call uncertain. From germline, CDR1 is SGHVS and CDR2 FQNEAQ. The CDR3 length is 12 residues. V was pared by 5 bases and J by 5 bases, with 9 bases between. The DNA of the CDR3 is TGTGCCAGCAGCCCACCAGTTACTGAAGCTTTCTTT. It encodes CASSPPVTEAFF.